Described below is a single T cell receptor beta chain sequence and its context. Its antigen is not identified. This sample was taken from a study of T cell responses to AZD1222 COVID-19 vaccine. This table comes from immunoSEQ multiplex PCR, and its TCRdb copy is limited to in-frame clones, with some not included. The sample includes some 110,000 clones, roughly 93% of them seen just once. Regarding the study as a whole: Donor demographics were predominantly white British with a female majority; clonal diversity may be underestimated. Unmutated variant regions are reportedly targeted by nearly half of spike-specific TCRs.

This specimen consisted of peripheral blood, obtained on day 0 of AZD1222 vaccination. This clonotype originated in an adult in good health.

As DNA, the CDR3 is TGTGCCAGCAGCCCCGAGGGAGGCGCAGATACGCAGTATTTT. Protein sequence: CASSPEGGADTQYF. The rearrangement links TRBV3-1 (or the pseudogene TRBV3-2) to TRBJ2-3, with TRBD2 as a possible D gene (6 bases). With 4 bases removed from V and 4 bases from J, the gap between germline ends came to 12 bases. Germline loops: CDR1 LGHDT, CDR2 YNNKEL (reference sequence). The CDR3 runs 14 residues.